This T cell receptor (beta chain) came from a study of immune evolution from preneoplasia to lung adenocarcinoma. V was pared by 6 bases and J by 0 bases, with 13 bases between. The CDR3 loop spans 15 amino acids. Germline CDR1 and CDR2: ENHRY and SYGVKD. This clone was recorded only once. TCRdb's table, derived via immunoSEQ multiplex PCR, lists solely in-frame clones and lacks some. The data show thousands of clones, roughly four fifths seen once. The source of this sequence is a person between 60 and 80 years old with lung adenocarcinoma. The chain uses TRBV10-3 and TRBJ2-3, with D perhaps being TRBD1 or TRBD2 (6 bases each). Source material: FFPE lung adenocarcinoma in situ tissue. CDR3 protein: CAISGGASSTDTQYF. The CDR3 DNA is TGTGCCATCAGCGGGGGCGCCTCTAGCACAGATACGCAGTATTTT.